This T cell receptor (beta chain) was captured in a study of T-cell memory formation after mild COVID-19. Background on the study: Largely, the TCR clusters proved donor specific.

Worth noting for this clonotype: Antigen: not known.

The CDR3 runs to 14 residues. V lost 7 bases and J lost 10, with 20 bases in between. Libraries for TCRalpha and TCRbeta carried sample barcodes and unique molecular identifiers via 5'RACE. TCRdb re-called the 5' RACE reads through MiXCR, storing one row per CDR3 protein. Altogether around 370,000 distinct CDR3 sequences are present, 21% being singletons, with the ten largest covering under 15%. Study observations and caveats: Clones shrinking between day 15 and 85 showed a balanced CD4/CD8 split, and those that grew later tilted toward CD4+. Researchers report contracting CD4+ clones mostly in CM and EM, with CD8+ clones in EMRA.

J is TRBJ2-1 and V is TRBV12-3 or TRBV12-4; possibly TRBD1 for D (6 bases). The origin of this receptor is an adult woman who had mild COVID-19 (a few samples of this study predate the infection). Cell type and time point are not known. The sequencing sample was made of PBMCs or a T cell subset sorted from them (not recorded which). Written as DNA, the CDR3 is TGTGCCAGCACTAACTGGTTGGGGGCGGCAGAGCAGTTCTTC. Encoded protein: CASTNWLGAAEQFF.